Following are 16 T cell receptor beta chains from one sample sequenced in a study of blood T cell repertoires in COVID-19. Repertoires were generated with immunoSEQ multiplex PCR, while TCRdb's copy carries only in-frame clones and drops some. The sample includes more than 60,000 clones, roughly 90% of them seen just once. The sequenced material came from peripheral blood. All receptors come from a man aged 45-60 years with acute or convalescent COVID-19.

This rearrangement joins TRBV7-9 to TRBJ1-4, with no clear D. With 3 bases removed from V and 8 bases from J, the gap between germline ends came to 10 bases. CDR1 SEHNR and CDR2 FQNEAQ come from the germline V gene (reference sequence). This CDR3 region has 13 residues. The CDR3 DNA reads as TGTGCCAGCAGCTTCGCTGGAGGGGAAAAACTGTTTTTT. This gives the protein CASSFAGGEKLFF.

In DNA, the CDR3 is TGTGCCAGCTCACCTAAAGGACTATCATACACAGATACGCAGTATTTT. Amino acids: CASSPKGLSYTDTQYF. The V and J genes are TRBV18 and TRBJ2-3; D perhaps matches TRBD2 (6 bases). Deletions cut 3 bases from V and 2 bases from J, with 15 bases between. CDR3 length: 16 residues. The V gene's germline CDR1 is KGHSH and CDR2 LQKENI.

This clone was recorded only once. The V and J genes are TRBV12-3 or TRBV12-4 and TRBJ2-1; 8 bases line up with TRBD2. The CDR3 is 12 amino acids. The V segment lost 6 bases and the J segment 9 bases; nucleotides outside the gene matches: 4. The CDR3 DNA sequence: TGTGCCAGCAGGGGAACTAGCGGTGAGCAGTTCTTC. As protein: CASRGTSGEQFF.

The chain joins TRBV2 to TRBJ2-2; no clear D gene. The CDR3 has 16 amino acids. V lost 4 bases to trimming and J lost 6 bases, with 18 bases between them. Germline loops: CDR1 SNHLY, CDR2 FYNNEI. The CDR3 bases are TGTGCCAGCAGTGGACGGCACAGATCCTATTCCGGGGAGCTGTTTTTT. Protein product: CASSGRHRSYSGELFF.

This clone has only one observation. This chain links TRBV4-2 with TRBJ2-7, with 9 bases that match TRBD2. The CDR3 is made up of 17 amino acids. The germline V gene has CDR1 LGHNA and CDR2 YNFKEQ. V was pared by 1 base and J by 7 bases, with 14 bases of the junction left unmatched. The CDR3 nucleotides are TGTGCCAGCAGCCAAGCTAAGATAGCGGGAGTAATGGGTGAGCAGTACTTC. Its protein is CASSQAKIAGVMGEQYF.

The chain recombines TRBV24-1 with TRBJ2-3, with TRBD2 identical over 15 bases. This CDR3 is built from 20 residues. CDR1 and CDR2 (germline): KGHDR, SFDVKD. With V trimmed by 2 bases and J by 0 bases, 8 bases remained unmatched. DNA for the CDR3: TGTGCCACCAGTGATTCAGGGACTAGCGGGAGGTATGCGAGCACAGATACGCAGTATTTT. As protein: CATSDSGTSGRYASTDTQYF.

The V gene is TRBV27, the J gene TRBJ1-2; TRBD1 is a possible D gene (6 bases). Germline-derived CDR1 and CDR2 are MNHEY and SMNVEV (reference sequence). V was trimmed by 3 bases and J by 2 bases, leaving 10 bases between them. This CDR3 spans 14 amino acids. The DNA for the CDR3 is TGTGCCAGCAGTTTTGTGGACAGAAACTATGGCTACACCTTC. Its protein is CASSFVDRNYGYTF.

J is TRBJ2-4 and V is TRBV11-2; TRBD1 is a possible D gene (6 bases). The germline V gene has CDR1 SGHAT and CDR2 FQNNGV. V was clipped by 4 bases and J by 1 base, with 17 bases between them. This CDR3 contains 17 residues. The CDR3 nucleotides are TGTGCCAGCAGCTCTCGGGACACCTGGGAGGCCAAAAACATTCAGTACTTC. The encoded protein is CASSSRDTWEAKNIQYF.

This chain uses TRBV21-1 with TRBJ2-7; whether TRBD1, the table's D call, matches the DNA was not checked. TRBV21-1 is a documented pseudogene. The CDR3 loop spans 20 amino acids. CDR3 bases: TGTGCCAGCAGAGGGGTGGGAATGTTGGCAGGGGGCTTGATGACCTACGAGCAGTACTTC. Translating gives CASRGVGMLAGGLMTYEQYF.

This chain connects TRBV7-2 to TRBJ2-2; 8 bases match TRBD2. Germline CDR1 SGHTA, CDR2 FQGNSA. V dropped 7 bases and J dropped 1; count of bases not matched to a gene: 5. The CDR3 extends over 15 amino acids. The CDR3 protein is CASTFSGMNTGELFF. The CDR3 DNA sequence: TGTGCCAGCACCTTTAGCGGGATGAACACCGGGGAGCTGTTTTTT.

V gene TRBV19 combines with J gene TRBJ2-4; 8 positions match TRBD2. J was trimmed by 9 bases and V by 3 bases; bases with no gene match: 10. The germline CDR1 and CDR2 sequences are LNHDA and SQIVND (reference sequence). The CDR3 length is 15 residues. As DNA, the CDR3 is TGTGCCAGTAGTATTTTAGGACTAGCTGGGGGCATTCAGTACTTC. Protein sequence: CASSILGLAGGIQYF.

This rearrangement joins TRBV24-1 to TRBJ1-3, with D unclear. With 7 bases removed from V and 4 bases from J, the gap between germline ends came to 19 bases. This CDR3 spans 16 amino acids. The germline gives CDR1 KGHDR, CDR2 SFDVKD. The CDR3 nucleotides are TGTGCCACCAGCGCAAACACCCCGGGGAGCGGAAACACCATATATTTT. This codes for CATSANTPGSGNTIYF.

The chain employs TRBV9 and TRBJ2-3, with D maybe TRBD1 (6 bases). V was pared by 2 bases and J by 2 bases, with 12 bases between. Per germline, CDR1 SGDLS and CDR2 YYNGEE. The CDR3 length is 15 residues. The CDR3 is CASSVYGQHTDTQYF. The CDR3 DNA reads as TGTGCCAGCAGCGTTTATGGACAGCACACAGATACGCAGTATTTT.

V is TRBV2 and J is TRBJ1-5; 7 bases map to TRBD1. The CDR3 extends over 14 amino acids. CDR1 and CDR2 (germline): SNHLY, FYNNEI. V dropped 3 bases and J dropped 12; count of bases not matched to a gene: 11. As DNA, the CDR3 is TGTGCCAGCAGTGACAAGGGGGCCCTCCAAGTCCAGCATTTT. Its protein product is CASSDKGALQVQHF.

For the CDR3, the DNA is TGTGCCAGCAGTTGGGGACAGTTAAAGAATAACTATGGCTACACCTTC. It encodes CASSWGQLKNNYGYTF. The chain combines TRBV6-6 with TRBJ1-2; 7 positions agree with TRBD1. Germline lookup yields CDR1 MNHNY and CDR2 SVGAGI (reference sequence). Trimming took 4 bases from V and 1 from J; bases not matched to a gene: 9. The CDR3 is 16 residues long.

This chain joins TRBV24-1 and TRBJ2-2; 9 bases line up with TRBD1. This CDR3 comprises 17 residues. Per germline, CDR1 KGHDR and CDR2 SFDVKD. After removal of 0 bases from V and 1 base from J, the junction contained 2 bases not matched to a gene. The CDR3 here is CATSDLPGQGNTGELFF. The CDR3 coding sequence is TGTGCCACCAGTGATTTGCCGGGACAGGGGAACACCGGGGAGCTGTTTTTT.